These 10 T cell receptor beta chains were all obtained from the same sample, sequenced in a study of blood T cell repertoires in COVID-19. Only in-frame clones appear in the TCRdb table, and some are missing; sequencing was by immunoSEQ multiplex PCR. The sample holds about 110,000 clones, 75% to 80% seen once. The sample was peripheral blood. These TCRs come from a woman older than 75 with active or convalescent COVID-19.

The rearrangement uses TRBV5-5 and TRBJ2-2, with 10 nucleotides matching TRBD2. This CDR3 is 17 amino acids long. V lost 0 bases to trimming and J lost 7 bases; unmatched junction nucleotides: 9. Per the germline V gene, CDR1 is SGHKS and CDR2 is YYEKEE (reference sequence). The DNA for the CDR3 is TGTGCCAGCAGCTTGGGGCGGCTAGCGGGAGTAGACGGGGAGCTGTTTTTT. This sequence encodes CASSLGRLAGVDGELFF.

The chain combines TRBV7-2 with TRBJ1-4; no clear D. The V end was cut by 5 bases, the J end by 0 bases, with 13 bases between. Germline V lookup: CDR1 SGHTA, CDR2 FQGNSA. The CDR3 runs to 16 residues. The CDR3: CASSPTPFATNEKLFF. CDR3 DNA sequence: TGTGCCAGCAGCCCGACACCCTTTGCAACTAATGAAAAACTGTTTTTT.

This clone was counted once. The chain combines TRBV6-1 with TRBJ2-5; 9 bases are shared with TRBD2. The CDR3 sequence is 15 residues long. Germline V gene data show CDR1 as MNHNS and CDR2 as SASEGT. V shed 3 bases and J 1 base; nucleotides not matched to a gene: 3. CDR3 protein: CASSDLREGQETQYF. CDR3 bases: TGTGCCAGCAGTGATTTGCGGGAGGGCCAAGAGACCCAGTACTTC.

This clone was picked up a small number of times. The gene calls are TRBV27 and TRBJ2-1; D is possibly TRBD1 (6 bases). The CDR3 runs to 13 residues. The V end lost 2 bases, the J end lost 6 bases, and 8 bases lay between the germline ends. Germline CDR1 and CDR2: MNHEY and SMNVEV (reference sequence). CDR3 sequence: CASSLGTPNEQFF. Written as DNA, the CDR3 is TGTGCCAGCAGTTTAGGGACACCCAATGAGCAGTTCTTC.

This clone has only a few counts. The chain has TRBV6-2 or TRBV6-3 and TRBJ2-1; the D gene is possibly TRBD2 (5 bases). The ends were cut back, 5 bases at V and 7 bases at J, with 18 bases in the middle. This CDR3 region has 15 residues. Germline CDR1 MNHEY, CDR2 SVGEGT. CDR3 region: CASSPRRRVGNEQFF. CDR3 sequence (DNA): TGTGCCAGCAGTCCACGTCGGCGGGTGGGGAATGAGCAGTTCTTC.

The chain couples TRBV28 to TRBJ1-3; D unclear. Trimming shortened V by 8 bases and J by 0 bases, and 8 bases separated the two germline ends. The length of the CDR3 is 13 residues. Per germline, CDR1 MDHEN and CDR2 SYDVKM. CDR3 in amino acids: CASSGYSGNTIYF. CDR3 coding DNA: TGTGCCAGCTCGGGGTACTCTGGAAACACCATATATTTT.

The chain uses TRBV19 and TRBJ1-4; possibly TRBD1 for D (5 bases). CDR1 and CDR2 (germline): LNHDA, SQIVND (reference sequence). The ends were cut back, 3 bases at V and 4 bases at J, with 15 bases in the middle. The CDR3 spans 16 residues. The CDR3 loop is CASSMVRQSYNEKLFF. Here the CDR3 DNA reads TGTGCCAGTAGTATGGTCAGACAGTCTTATAATGAAAAACTGTTTTTT.

The chain has TRBV7-9 and TRBJ2-2; 7 bases map to TRBD1. The CDR3 has 16 amino acids. Trimming cost V 6 bases and J 4 bases; bases outside gene matches: 11. The germline V gene encodes CDR1 SEHNR and CDR2 FQNEAQ (reference sequence). DNA for the CDR3: TGTGCCAGCAGTGTAGGGGGCGACTCTGGCACCGGGGAGCTGTTTTTT. Translation: CASSVGGDSGTGELFF.

A few counts support this clone. This chain uses TRBV7-3 with TRBJ1-1; the D gene is possibly TRBD1 (5 bases). Germline CDR1 reads SGHTA; CDR2 reads FQGTGA. V shed 5 bases and J shed 4 bases, with 11 bases lying between them. CDR3 length: 13 residues. The CDR3 DNA follows: TGTGCCAGCAGCCGAGACAGTTTCACTGAAGCTTTCTTT. Its protein product is CASSRDSFTEAFF.

The chain recombines TRBV9 with TRBJ1-3; D ambiguous. Germline lookup yields CDR1 SGDLS and CDR2 YYNGEE. The CDR3 is 14 amino acids. V lost 0 bases to trimming and J lost 3 bases, with 7 bases between them. The CDR3 nucleotides read TGTGCCAGCAGCGTAGGTAGTAATGGAAACACCATATATTTT. Amino acids: CASSVGSNGNTIYF.